A single sample is the source of the 17 T cell receptor beta chains below, sequenced in a study of technical replicates of blood from a handful of donors (TCRdb year 2017). Library preparation employed the immunoSEQ multiplex PCR assay. The clones in this table, taken by TCRdb from immuneACCESS, are in-frame only. Not every clone is retained; where verified, under half of the shortfall comes from an unresolved V gene, and the cause of the rest is unknown. The sample profile shows some 87,000 clones; 95% to 97% of them were found once. The top ten clonotypes cover about 0.34% of the sample. Sequencing was performed on T cells isolated from PBMCs. All receptors derive from a human donor in good health.

V is TRBV6-1 and J is TRBJ1-3; unclear D gene. V gave up 0 bases and J gave up 4 bases, with 34 bases separating them. There are 23 residues in the CDR3. Germline V lookup: CDR1 MNHNS, CDR2 SASEGT. The CDR3 region has the DNA TGTGCCAGCAGTGAAGCGCTTCGGTTCTTCGGTGCCACAGCCGTTACGGGGGGAAACACCATATATTTT. Protein product: CASSEALRFFGATAVTGGNTIYF.

The J gene is TRBJ2-3, the V gene TRBV6-5; 7 bases agree with TRBD2. From germline, CDR1 is MNHEY and CDR2 SVGAGI. This CDR3 has 16 amino acids. Trimming cost V 4 bases and J 1 base; bases outside gene matches: 8. The CDR3 DNA follows: TGTGCCAGCAGTTTATCCGCGGGAGTAGGCACAGATACGCAGTATTTT. This sequence encodes CASSLSAGVGTDTQYF.

The CDR3 spells CASSPGGTEAFF. The CDR3 DNA reads TGTGCCAGCAGCCCGGGGGGAACTGAAGCTTTCTTT. The chain employs TRBV13 and TRBJ1-1, with D possibly TRBD1 on 5 matching bases. The V gene's germline CDR1 is PRHDT and CDR2 FYEKMQ (reference sequence). This CDR3 has 12 amino acids. V was pared by 5 bases and J by 5 bases, with 9 bases between.

The V gene is TRBV9, the J gene TRBJ1-3; D not certain. Germline-derived CDR1 and CDR2 are SGDLS and YYNGEE. CDR3 length equals 13 residues. V lost 0 bases and J 4 bases, leaving 5 bases between the germline ends. The chain's CDR3 is CASSVGQGNTIYF. The DNA of the CDR3 is TGTGCCAGCAGCGTAGGGCAGGGAAACACCATATATTTT. Full variable domain (outside the CDR3, taken from reference TRBV9 and TRBJ1-3): DSGVTQTPKHLITATGQRVTLRCSPRSGDLSVYWYQQSLDQGLQFLIQYYNGEERAKGNILERFSAQQFPDLHSELNLSSLELGDSALYFCASSVGQGNTIYFGEGSWLTVV.

This clone was observed a few times. Other DNA sequences in the sample encode the same CDR3. The chain combines TRBV5-1 with TRBJ2-1; 13 bases fit TRBD2. Germline lookup yields CDR1 SGHRS and CDR2 YFSETQ. With V trimmed by 4 bases and J by 1 base, 2 bases remained unmatched. The CDR3 totals 16 residues. The chain's CDR3 is CASSRTSGSSYNEQFF. CDR3 coding DNA: TGCGCCAGCAGCAGGACTAGCGGGAGTTCCTACAATGAGCAGTTCTTC. Full variable domain (missing parts from reference TRBV5-1 and TRBJ2-1): KAGVTQTPRYLIKTRGQQVTLSCSPISGHRSVSWYQQTPGQGLQFLFEYFSETQRNKGNFPGRFSGRQFSNSRSEMNVSTLELGDSALYLCASSRTSGSSYNEQFFGPGTRLTVL.

This sequence joins TRBV2 and TRBJ1-2; D possibly corresponds to TRBD1 (6 bases). CDR1 is SNHLY, CDR2 FYNNEI, per germline. The CDR3 loop spans 13 amino acids. The V and J ends lost 4 bases and 0 bases respectively, with 6 bases between them. The CDR3 spells CASSGTANYGYTF. In DNA, the CDR3 is TGTGCCAGCAGTGGGACAGCTAACTATGGCTACACCTTC.

The rearrangement links TRBV11-2 to TRBJ2-7; TRBD2 aligns across 12 bases. The CDR3 spans 14 residues. The junction had 1 base not matched to a gene; V was cut back by 3 bases and J by 4 bases. Germline CDR1 SGHAT, CDR2 FQNNGV. The CDR3 nucleotides are TGTGCCAGCAGCTTGGGACTAGCGGGTTACGAGCAGTACTTC. Amino acids: CASSLGLAGYEQYF.

This clone was detected only a few times. The rearrangement uses TRBV19 and TRBJ1-1, with TRBD1 identical over 8 bases. The J segment lost 2 bases and the V segment lost 5 bases, leaving 4 bases of the junction unmatched. The CDR3 extends over 14 amino acids. Looked up from germline, CDR1 is LNHDA and CDR2 is SQIVND (reference sequence). CDR3 DNA sequence: TGTGCCAGTAGTTGGACAGGGACCAACACTGAAGCTTTCTTT. Translated, it gives CASSWTGTNTEAFF.

Worth noting for this clone: Sequence at one end of the junction differs from germline and may be a read error. The V gene is TRBV7-7, the J gene TRBJ2-1, with 10 bases matching TRBD1. Germline CDR1 reads SSHAT; CDR2 reads FNYEAQ (reference sequence). This CDR3 is 15 amino acids long. The CDR3 region has the DNA TGTGCTAGCAGCCCAGGACAGGGGGGCCTGAATGAGCAGTTCTTC. This encodes CASSPGQGGLNEQFF. The full variable domain, with the rest looked up from reference TRBV7-7 and TRBJ2-1, is GAGVSQSPRYKVTKRGQDVTLRCDPISSHATLYWYQQALGQGPEFLTYFNYEAQPDKSGLPSDRFSAERPEGSISTLTIQRTEQRDSAMYRCASSPGQGGLNEQFFGPGTRLTVL.

This chain links TRBV27 with TRBJ1-2, with D possibly matching TRBD1 (5 bases). The germline CDR1 and CDR2 sequences are MNHEY and SMNVEV (reference sequence). The length of the CDR3 is 14 residues. V was shortened by 5 bases and J by 4 bases, with 14 bases between the two germline ends. The CDR3 is CASSPTWGGYGYTF. The CDR3 bases are TGTGCCAGCAGTCCTACCTGGGGGGGCTATGGCTACACCTTC.

The CDR3 DNA sequence: TGCGCCAGCAGCCTCGAGGTGGACACCGGGGAGCTGTTTTTT. Amino acid sequence: CASSLEVDTGELFF. This chain connects TRBV4-1 to TRBJ2-2, with D unresolved. The CDR3 is made up of 14 amino acids. V was cut by 4 bases and J by 3 bases, with 9 bases left in between. Germline CDR1 MGHRA, CDR2 YSYEKL.

The chain uses TRBV15 and TRBJ2-2; 8 bases are a match to TRBD2. Germline CDR1 and CDR2: LNHNV and YYDKDF (reference sequence). The CDR3 runs to 15 residues. With V trimmed by 1 base and J by 7 bases, 5 bases remained unmatched. DNA for the CDR3: TGTGCCACCAGCAGAGGGGGACTAGGGATCGGGGAGCTGTTTTTT. Protein sequence: CATSRGGLGIGELFF.

This chain uses TRBV5-1 with TRBJ2-1; a possible D gene is TRBD2 (5 bases). This CDR3 is 16 amino acids long. Germline assignment: CDR1 SGHRS and CDR2 YFSETQ. Trimming shortened V by 1 base and J by 6 bases, and 17 bases separated the two germline ends. The CDR3 bases are TGCGCCAGCAGCTTGTCCTCCTTCTTAGCGACCAATGAGCAGTTCTTC. It is translated as CASSLSSFLATNEQFF.

The chain links TRBV5-8 to TRBJ1-1, with D unclear. The germline V gene encodes CDR1 SGHTS and CDR2 YDEGEE. Deletions cut 2 bases from V and 3 bases from J, with 11 bases between. This CDR3 region has 14 residues. The CDR3 region is CASSLEGSDTEAFF. DNA for the CDR3: TGTGCCAGCAGCTTAGAGGGCTCGGACACTGAAGCTTTCTTT.

In DNA form, the CDR3 reads TGTGCCAGCAGGCCCTCGCGGCGGGGCACTGAAGCTTTCTTT. Its protein is CASRPSRRGTEAFF. This sequence joins TRBV7-8 and TRBJ1-1; D is undetermined. Trimming shortened V by 6 bases and J by 4 bases, and 15 bases separated the two germline ends. The CDR3 runs 14 residues. Germline V gives CDR1 SGHVS, CDR2 FQNEAQ.

The count of this clone is one. V usage is TRBV6-5 and J usage is TRBJ2-1, with 7 positions matching TRBD2. The CDR3 totals 15 residues. V lost 8 bases to trimming and J lost 2 bases; unmatched junction nucleotides: 9. Germline V gene data show CDR1 as MNHEY and CDR2 as SVGAGI. CDR3 region: CASRSPTSPYNEQFF. The CDR3 coding sequence is TGTGCCAGCCGCTCCCCGACTAGCCCCTACAATGAGCAGTTCTTC.

The V gene is TRBV4-2, the J gene TRBJ2-7; TRBD2 matches 9 bases. J was trimmed by 3 bases and V by 0 bases; bases with no gene match: 6. CDR3 length: 16 amino acids. CDR1 is LGHNA, CDR2 YNFKEQ, per germline. For the CDR3, the DNA is TGTGCCAGCAGCCAAGATGCTAGCGGGACCCACTACGAGCAGTACTTC. As protein: CASSQDASGTHYEQYF.